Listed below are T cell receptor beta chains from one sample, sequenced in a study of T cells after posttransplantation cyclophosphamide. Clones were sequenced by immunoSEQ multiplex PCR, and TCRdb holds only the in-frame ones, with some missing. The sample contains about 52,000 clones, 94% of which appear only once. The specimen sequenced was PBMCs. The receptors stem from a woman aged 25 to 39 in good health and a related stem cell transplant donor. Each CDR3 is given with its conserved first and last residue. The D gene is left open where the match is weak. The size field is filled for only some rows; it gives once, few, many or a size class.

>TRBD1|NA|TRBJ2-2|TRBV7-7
CASSSRTGHTGELFF
TGTGCCAGCAGCTCTCGGACAGGGCACACCGGGGAGCTGTTTTTT
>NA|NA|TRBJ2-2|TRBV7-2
CASSLDGGGGRELFF
TGTGCCAGCAGCTTAGACGGGGGTGGAGGCCGGGAGCTGTTTTTT
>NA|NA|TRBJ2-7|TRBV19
CASSIGAGRSYEQYF
TGTGCCAGTAGTATAGGGGCAGGGCGCTCCTACGAGCAGTACTTC
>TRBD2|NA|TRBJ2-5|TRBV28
CASSFGLAGLQETQYF
TGTGCCAGCAGTTTCGGACTAGCGGGCCTACAAGAGACCCAGTACTTC
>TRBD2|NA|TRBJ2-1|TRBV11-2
CASSLEGRGGVDEQFF
TGTGCCAGCAGCTTAGAAGGGCGGGGGGGCGTGGATGAGCAGTTCTTC
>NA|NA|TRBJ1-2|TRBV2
CASSEAPGVYGYTF
TGTGCCAGCAGTGAAGCGCCCGGGGTCTATGGCTACACCTTC
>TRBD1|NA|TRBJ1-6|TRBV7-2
CASSPGQGNSPLHF
TGTGCCAGCAGCCCCGGACAGGGAAATTCACCCCTCCACTTT
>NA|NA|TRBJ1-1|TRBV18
CASSPQGLRTEAFF
TGTGCCAGCTCACCCCAGGGTCTGCGAACTGAAGCTTTCTTT
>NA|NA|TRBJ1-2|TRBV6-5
CASSYKKHYGYTF
TGTGCCAGCAGTTACAAAAAGCACTATGGCTACACCTTC
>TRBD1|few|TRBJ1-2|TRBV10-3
CAISGTDRENGYTF
TGTGCCATCAGTGGGACGGACAGGGAGAACGGCTACACCTTC
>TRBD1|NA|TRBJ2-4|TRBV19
CASSMGQIQALVAKNIQYF
TGTGCCAGTAGTATGGGACAGATACAAGCCCTCGTGGCCAAAAACATTCAGTACTTC
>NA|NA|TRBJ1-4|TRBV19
CASGGRASFREKLFF
TGTGCCAGTGGGGGCCGGGCCTCGTTTCGGGAAAAACTGTTTTTT
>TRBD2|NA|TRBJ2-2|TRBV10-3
CAISESGLAQLNTGELFF
TGTGCCATCAGTGAGTCCGGACTAGCCCAATTGAACACCGGGGAGCTGTTTTTT
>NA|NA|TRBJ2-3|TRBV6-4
CASSPGPESTDTQYF
TGTGCCAGCAGTCCAGGCCCTGAGAGCACAGATACGCAGTATTTT
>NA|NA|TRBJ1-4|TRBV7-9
CASSLTDSNEKLFF
TGTGCCAGCAGCTTGACAGATTCTAATGAAAAACTGTTTTTT
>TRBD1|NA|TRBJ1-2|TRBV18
CASSPKVADRTYGYTF
TGTGCCAGCTCACCAAAGGTAGCGGACAGGACGTATGGCTACACCTTC
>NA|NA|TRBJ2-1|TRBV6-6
CASSQSTDNNEQFF
TGTGCCAGCAGTCAGTCGACAGATAACAATGAGCAGTTCTTC
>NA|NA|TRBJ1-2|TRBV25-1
CASGPGLGYGYTF
TGTGCCAGCGGCCCAGGGCTGGGCTATGGCTACACCTTC
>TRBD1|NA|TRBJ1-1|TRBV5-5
CASSGTGGVTEAFF
TGTGCCAGCAGCGGGACAGGAGGGGTCACTGAAGCTTTCTTT
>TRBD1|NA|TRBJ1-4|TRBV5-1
CASSLGQGFNEKLFF
TGCGCCAGCAGCCTGGGACAGGGGTTTAATGAAAAACTGTTTTTT
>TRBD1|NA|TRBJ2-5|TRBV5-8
CASSFHWAGGVLETQYF
TGTGCCAGCAGCTTTCACTGGGCAGGGGGCGTTTTGGAGACCCAGTACTTC
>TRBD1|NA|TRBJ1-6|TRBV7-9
CASSPRTGGNSPLHF
TGTGCCAGCAGCCCCCGGACAGGGGGAAATTCACCCCTCCACTTT
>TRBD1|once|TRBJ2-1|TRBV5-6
CASSWDSTNEQFF
TGTGCCAGCAGCTGGGACAGCACCAATGAGCAGTTCTTC
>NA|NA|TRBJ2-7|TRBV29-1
CSVESASSYEQYF
TGCAGCGTTGAGTCTGCCAGCTCCTACGAGCAGTACTTC
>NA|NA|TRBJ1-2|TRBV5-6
CASSSSHRSYGYTF
TGTGCCAGCAGCTCGTCACACAGGAGCTATGGCTACACCTTC
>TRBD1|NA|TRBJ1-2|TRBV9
CASSTGTGYGNYGYTF
TGTGCCAGCAGCACTGGGACAGGCTATGGGAACTATGGCTACACCTTC
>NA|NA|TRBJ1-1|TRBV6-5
CASSQPSGPNTEAFF
TGTGCCAGCAGTCAACCGTCAGGGCCGAACACTGAAGCTTTCTTT
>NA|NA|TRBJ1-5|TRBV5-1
CASSLEGRGNQPQHF
TGCGCCAGCAGCTTGGAAGGGAGAGGCAATCAGCCCCAGCATTTT
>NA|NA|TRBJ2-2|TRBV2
CASRIVRGMTGELFF
TGTGCCAGCAGGATCGTCCGGGGAATGACCGGGGAGCTGTTTTTT
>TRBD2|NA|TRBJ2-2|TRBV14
CASSQATSGATNTGELFF
TGTGCCAGCAGCCAAGCGACTAGCGGGGCCACGAACACCGGGGAGCTGTTTTTT
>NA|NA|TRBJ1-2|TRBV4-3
CASSQEGRNGYTF
TGCGCCAGCAGCCAAGAGGGGCGAAATGGCTACACCTTC
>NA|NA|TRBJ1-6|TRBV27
CASRILEINSPLHF
TGTGCCAGCCGAATTCTGGAGATTAATTCACCCCTCCACTTT
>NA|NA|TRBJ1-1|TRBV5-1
CASSSQVMGTEAFF
TGCGCCAGCAGCTCACAGGTTATGGGGACTGAAGCTTTCTTT
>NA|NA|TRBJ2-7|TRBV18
CASSSRDSGYEQYF
TGTGCCAGCTCATCGCGGGACAGCGGGTACGAGCAGTACTTC
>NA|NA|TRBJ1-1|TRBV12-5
CASGLAYTEAFF
TGTGCTAGTGGTTTGGCATACACTGAAGCTTTCTTT
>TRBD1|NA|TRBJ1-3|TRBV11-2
CASSLGQGVGNTIYF
TGTGCCAGCAGCTTGGGACAGGGGGTCGGAAACACCATATATTTT
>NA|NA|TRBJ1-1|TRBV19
CASSIVGGAGAEAFF
TGTGCCAGTAGTATTGTAGGGGGGGCAGGGGCTGAAGCTTTCTTT
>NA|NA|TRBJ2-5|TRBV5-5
CASNGGVVKTQYF
TGTGCCAGTAACGGGGGAGTAGTAAAGACCCAGTACTTC
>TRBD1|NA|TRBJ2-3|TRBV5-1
CASSLEGALDTDTQYF
TGCGCCAGCAGCTTGGAGGGGGCTCTTGACACAGATACGCAGTATTTT
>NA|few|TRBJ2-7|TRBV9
CASSPHQGWLRSANYEQYF
TGTGCCAGCAGCCCGCACCAGGGCTGGCTTCGATCCGCAAACTACGAGCAGTACTTC
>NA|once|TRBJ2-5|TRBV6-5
CASRSWQADQETQYF
TGTGCCAGCCGATCGTGGCAGGCCGACCAAGAGACCCAGTACTTC
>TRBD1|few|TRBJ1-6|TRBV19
CASKVQGVGNSPLHF
TGTGCCAGTAAAGTCCAGGGGGTCGGTAATTCACCCCTCCACTTT
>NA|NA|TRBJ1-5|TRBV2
CASSSGGALNQPQHF
TGTGCCAGCAGTTCCGGGGGGGCCCTCAATCAGCCCCAGCATTTT
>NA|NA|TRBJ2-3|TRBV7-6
CASSGLADTQYF
TGTGCCAGCAGCGGGCTCGCAGATACGCAGTATTTT
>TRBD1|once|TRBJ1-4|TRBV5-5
CASSASGTGANEKLFF
TGTGCCAGCAGCGCCTCCGGGACAGGGGCCAATGAAAAACTGTTTTTT
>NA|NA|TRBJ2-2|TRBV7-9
CASSLGSTGELFF
TGTGCCAGCAGCCTGGGGAGCACCGGGGAGCTGTTTTTT